Included here is one T cell receptor (beta chain) sequence, with context. Its matching antigen is unknown. TCRdb ran MiXCR on the 5' RACE reads and lists one entry per CDR3 protein. Among 450,000 to 600,000 distinct CDR3 sequences listed, approximately 13% were seen once. This record belongs to a study of T cells after yellow fever vaccination. Overall study findings and caveats: Highly abundant clonotypes carried over from the bulk population could end up in FACS-sorted repertoires as contaminants. The secondary T-cell response peaked on day 5, not day 15, but was weaker. Among all clonotypes, a small share was observed in both CD4 and CD8 compartments.

In germline, CDR1 is MNHEY, CDR2 SVGEGT. The CDR3 extends over 16 amino acids. The V segment lost 5 bases and the J segment 6 bases; nucleotides outside the gene matches: 13. This TCR was recovered from a man younger than 45 who received the YFV17D yellow fever vaccine. The sample was PBMCs, taken on the day of the yellow fever booster vaccination. The rearrangement joins TRBV6-2 or TRBV6-3 to TRBJ2-1; TRBD2 agrees at 7 bases. The CDR3 DNA sequence: TGTGCCAGCAGTACCGAGCCTCCTAGCGGTCTCAATGAGCAGTTCTTC. It yields the protein CASSTEPPSGLNEQFF.